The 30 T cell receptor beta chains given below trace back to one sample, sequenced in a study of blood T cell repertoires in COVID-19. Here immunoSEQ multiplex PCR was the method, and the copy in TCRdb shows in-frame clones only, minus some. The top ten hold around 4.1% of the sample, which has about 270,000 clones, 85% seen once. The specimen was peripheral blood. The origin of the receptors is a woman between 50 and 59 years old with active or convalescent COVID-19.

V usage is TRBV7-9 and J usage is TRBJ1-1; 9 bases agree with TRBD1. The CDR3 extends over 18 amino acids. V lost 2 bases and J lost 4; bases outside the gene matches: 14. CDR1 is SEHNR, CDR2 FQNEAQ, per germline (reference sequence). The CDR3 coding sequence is TGTGCCAGCAGCTTATTCCGACTTAAACAGGGGGCGAGCACTGAAGCTTTCTTT. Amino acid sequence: CASSLFRLKQGASTEAFF.

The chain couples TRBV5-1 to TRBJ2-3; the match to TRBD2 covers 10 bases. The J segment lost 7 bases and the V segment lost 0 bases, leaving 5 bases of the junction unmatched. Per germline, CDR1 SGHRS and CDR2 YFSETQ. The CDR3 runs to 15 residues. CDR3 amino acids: CASSLASGGPNTQYF. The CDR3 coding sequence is TGCGCCAGCAGCTTGGCTAGCGGGGGCCCCAATACGCAGTATTTT.

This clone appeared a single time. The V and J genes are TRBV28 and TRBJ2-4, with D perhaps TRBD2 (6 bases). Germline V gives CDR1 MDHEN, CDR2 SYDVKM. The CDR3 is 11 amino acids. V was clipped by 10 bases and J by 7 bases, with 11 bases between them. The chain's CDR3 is CATAGLNIQYF. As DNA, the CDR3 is TGTGCCACCGCGGGACTGAACATTCAGTACTTC.

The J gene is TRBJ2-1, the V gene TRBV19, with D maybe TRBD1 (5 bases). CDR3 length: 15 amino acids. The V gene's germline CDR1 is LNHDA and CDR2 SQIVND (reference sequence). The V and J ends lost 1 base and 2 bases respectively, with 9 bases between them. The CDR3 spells CASSIAGHTYNEQFF. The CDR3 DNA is TGTGCCAGTAGTATAGCAGGGCATACCTACAATGAGCAGTTCTTC.

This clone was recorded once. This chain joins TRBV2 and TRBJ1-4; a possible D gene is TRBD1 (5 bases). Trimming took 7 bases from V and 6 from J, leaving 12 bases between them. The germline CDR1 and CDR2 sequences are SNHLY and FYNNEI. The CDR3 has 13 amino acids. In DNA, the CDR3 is TGTGCCAGCAATCAGGACAATTATGAAAAACTGTTTTTT. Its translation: CASNQDNYEKLFF.

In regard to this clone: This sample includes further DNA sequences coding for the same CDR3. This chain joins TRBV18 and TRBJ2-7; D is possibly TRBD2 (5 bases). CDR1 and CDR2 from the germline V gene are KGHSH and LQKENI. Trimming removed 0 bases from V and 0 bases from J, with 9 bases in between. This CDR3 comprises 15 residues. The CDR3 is CASSPPSGFSYEQYF. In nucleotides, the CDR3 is TGTGCCAGCTCACCACCCTCGGGATTCTCCTACGAGCAGTACTTC.

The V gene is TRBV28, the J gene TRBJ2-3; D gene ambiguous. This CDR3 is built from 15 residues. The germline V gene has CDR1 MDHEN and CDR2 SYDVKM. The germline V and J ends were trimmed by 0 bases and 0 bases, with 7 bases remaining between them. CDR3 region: CASSLWSLSTDTQYF. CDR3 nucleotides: TGTGCCAGCAGTTTATGGAGTCTGAGCACAGATACGCAGTATTTT.

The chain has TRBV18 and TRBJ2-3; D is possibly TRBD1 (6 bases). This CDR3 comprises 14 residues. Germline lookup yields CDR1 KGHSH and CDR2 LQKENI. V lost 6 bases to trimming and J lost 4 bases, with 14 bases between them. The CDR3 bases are TGTGCCAGCTCGCGTACAGGGAAGGCAGATACGCAGTATTTT. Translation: CASSRTGKADTQYF.

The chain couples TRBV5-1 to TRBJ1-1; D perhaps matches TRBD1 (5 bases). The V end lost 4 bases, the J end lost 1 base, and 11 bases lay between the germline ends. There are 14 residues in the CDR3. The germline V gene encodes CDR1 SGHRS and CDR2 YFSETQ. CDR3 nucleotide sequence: TGCGCCAGCAGCGATCAGGGAGGGAACACTGAAGCTTTCTTT. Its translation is CASSDQGGNTEAFF.

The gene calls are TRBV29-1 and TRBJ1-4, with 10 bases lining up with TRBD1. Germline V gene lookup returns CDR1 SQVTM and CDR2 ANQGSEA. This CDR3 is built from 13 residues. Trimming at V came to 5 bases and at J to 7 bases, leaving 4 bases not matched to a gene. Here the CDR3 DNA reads TGCAGCGTTTCGACAGGGGGCACTGAAAAACTGTTTTTT. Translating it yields CSVSTGGTEKLFF. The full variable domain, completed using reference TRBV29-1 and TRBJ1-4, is SAVISQKPSRDICQRGTSLTIQCQVDSQVTMMFWYRQQPGQSLTLIATANQGSEATYESGFVIDKFPISRPNLTFSTLTVSNMSPEDSSIYLCSVSTGGTEKLFFGSGTQLSVL.

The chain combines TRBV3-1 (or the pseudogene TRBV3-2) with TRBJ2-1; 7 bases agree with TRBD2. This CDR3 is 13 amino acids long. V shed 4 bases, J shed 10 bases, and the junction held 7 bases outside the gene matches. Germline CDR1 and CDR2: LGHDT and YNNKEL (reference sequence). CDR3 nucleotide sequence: TGTGCCAGCAGCCTAGTGGGAGGGCGAGAGCAGTTCTTC. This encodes CASSLVGGREQFF.

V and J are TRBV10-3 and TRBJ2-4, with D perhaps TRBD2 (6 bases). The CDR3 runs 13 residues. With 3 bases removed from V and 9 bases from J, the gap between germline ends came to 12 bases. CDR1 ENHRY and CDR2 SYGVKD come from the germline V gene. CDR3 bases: TGTGCCATCAGTGAATCTAGGGGAGGCATTCAGTACTTC. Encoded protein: CAISESRGGIQYF.

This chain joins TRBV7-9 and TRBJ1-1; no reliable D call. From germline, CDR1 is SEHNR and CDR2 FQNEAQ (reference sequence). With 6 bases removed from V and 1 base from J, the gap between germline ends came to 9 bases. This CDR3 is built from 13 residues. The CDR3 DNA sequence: TGTGCCAGCAGGCACGCAGGGAACACTGAAGCTTTCTTT. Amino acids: CASRHAGNTEAFF. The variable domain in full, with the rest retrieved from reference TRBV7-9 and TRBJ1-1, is DTGVSQNPRHKITKRGQNVTFRCDPISEHNRLYWYRQTLGQGPEFLTYFQNEAQLEKSRLLSDRFSAERPKGSFSTLEIQRTEQGDSAMYLCASRHAGNTEAFFGQGTRLTVV.

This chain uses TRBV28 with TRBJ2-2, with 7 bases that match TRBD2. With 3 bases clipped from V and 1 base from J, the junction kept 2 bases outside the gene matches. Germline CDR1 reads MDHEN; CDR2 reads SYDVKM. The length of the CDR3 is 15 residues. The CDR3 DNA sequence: TGTGCCAGCAGTTTTTGGGGGGGGAACACCGGGGAGCTGTTTTTT. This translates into CASSFWGGNTGELFF.

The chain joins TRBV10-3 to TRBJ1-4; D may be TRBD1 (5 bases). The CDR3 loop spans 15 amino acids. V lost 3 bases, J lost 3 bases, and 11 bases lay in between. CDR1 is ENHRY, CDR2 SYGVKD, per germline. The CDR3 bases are TGTGCCATCAGTGAAAGCCAGGGCCCTAATGAAAAACTGTTTTTT. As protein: CAISESQGPNEKLFF.

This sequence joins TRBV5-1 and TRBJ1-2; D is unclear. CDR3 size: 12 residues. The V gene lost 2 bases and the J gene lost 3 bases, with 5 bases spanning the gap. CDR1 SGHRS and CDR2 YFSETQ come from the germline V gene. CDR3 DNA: TGCGCCAGCAGCTTAACGGACTATGGCTACACCTTC. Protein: CASSLTDYGYTF.

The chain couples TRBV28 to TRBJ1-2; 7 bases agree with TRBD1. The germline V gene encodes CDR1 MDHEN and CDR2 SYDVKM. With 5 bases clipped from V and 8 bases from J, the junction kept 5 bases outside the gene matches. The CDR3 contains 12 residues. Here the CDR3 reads CASSDRDRGYTF. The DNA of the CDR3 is TGTGCCAGCAGTGACAGGGATCGAGGCTACACCTTC.

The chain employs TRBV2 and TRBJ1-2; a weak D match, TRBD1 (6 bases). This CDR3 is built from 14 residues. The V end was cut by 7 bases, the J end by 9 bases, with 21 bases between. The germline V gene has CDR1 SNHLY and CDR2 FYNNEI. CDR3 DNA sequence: TGTGCCAGCAAGGAGGATGGCAGGGGTACGAGCTACACCTTC. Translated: CASKEDGRGTSYTF.

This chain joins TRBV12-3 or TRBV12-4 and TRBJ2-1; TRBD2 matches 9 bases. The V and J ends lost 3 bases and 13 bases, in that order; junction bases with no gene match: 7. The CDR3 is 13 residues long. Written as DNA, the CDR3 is TGTGCCAGCAGTTTTGGGAGCGGGGGGTATCAGTTCTTC. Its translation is CASSFGSGGYQFF.

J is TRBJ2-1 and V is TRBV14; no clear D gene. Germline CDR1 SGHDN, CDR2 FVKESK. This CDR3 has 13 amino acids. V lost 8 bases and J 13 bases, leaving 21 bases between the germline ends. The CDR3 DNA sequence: TGTGCCAGCTCTTCCGAAAATACGCTATCCCAGTTCTTC. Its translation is CASSSENTLSQFF.

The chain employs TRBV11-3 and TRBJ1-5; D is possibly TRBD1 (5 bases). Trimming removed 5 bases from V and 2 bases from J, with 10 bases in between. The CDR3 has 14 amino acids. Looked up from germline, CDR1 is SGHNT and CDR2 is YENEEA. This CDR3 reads CASSAGFCNQPQHF. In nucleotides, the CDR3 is TGTGCCAGCAGCGCAGGGTTTTGCAATCAGCCCCAGCATTTT.

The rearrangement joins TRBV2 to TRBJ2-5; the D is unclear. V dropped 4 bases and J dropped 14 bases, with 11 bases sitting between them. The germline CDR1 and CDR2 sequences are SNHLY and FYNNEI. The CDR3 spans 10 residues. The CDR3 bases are TGTGCCAGCAGTGCAAATGGGCCCTACTTC. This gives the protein CASSANGPYF.

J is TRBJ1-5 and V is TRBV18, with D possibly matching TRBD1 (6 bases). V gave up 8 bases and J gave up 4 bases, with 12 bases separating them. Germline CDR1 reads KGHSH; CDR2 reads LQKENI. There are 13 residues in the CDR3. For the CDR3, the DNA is TGTGCCAGCACTCTGGACAGAAATCAGCCCCAGCATTTT. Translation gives CASTLDRNQPQHF.

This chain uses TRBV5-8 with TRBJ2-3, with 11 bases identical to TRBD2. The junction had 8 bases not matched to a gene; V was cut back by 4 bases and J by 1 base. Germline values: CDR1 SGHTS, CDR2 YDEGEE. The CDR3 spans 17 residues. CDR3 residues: CASSTRSSGRRTDTQYF. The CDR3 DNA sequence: TGTGCCAGCAGCACCCGATCTAGCGGGAGGCGCACAGATACGCAGTATTTT.

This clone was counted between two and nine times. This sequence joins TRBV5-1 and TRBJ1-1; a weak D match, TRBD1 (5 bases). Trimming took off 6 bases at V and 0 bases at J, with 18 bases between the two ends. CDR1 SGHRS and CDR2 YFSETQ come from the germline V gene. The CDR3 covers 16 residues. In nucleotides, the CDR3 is TGCGCCAGCACCCCAAGCGGGGGGGGGATGAACACTGAAGCTTTCTTT. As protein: CASTPSGGGMNTEAFF. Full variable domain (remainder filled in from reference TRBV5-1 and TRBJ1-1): KAGVTQTPRYLIKTRGQQVTLSCSPISGHRSVSWYQQTPGQGLQFLFEYFSETQRNKGNFPGRFSGRQFSNSRSEMNVSTLELGDSALYLCASTPSGGGMNTEAFFGQGTRLTVV.

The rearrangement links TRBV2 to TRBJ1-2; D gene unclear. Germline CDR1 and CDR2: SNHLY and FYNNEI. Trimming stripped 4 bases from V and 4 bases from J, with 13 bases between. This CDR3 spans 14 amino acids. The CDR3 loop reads CASSGSLISYGYTF. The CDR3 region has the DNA TGTGCCAGCAGTGGGTCTTTGATCAGCTATGGCTACACCTTC.

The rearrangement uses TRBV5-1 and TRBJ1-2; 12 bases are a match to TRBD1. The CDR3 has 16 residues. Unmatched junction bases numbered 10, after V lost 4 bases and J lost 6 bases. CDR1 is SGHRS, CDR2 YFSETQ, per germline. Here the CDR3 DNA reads TGCGCCAGCAGCGAAGGGACAGGGGGCGCGTTGGATGGCTACACCTTC. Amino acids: CASSEGTGGALDGYTF.

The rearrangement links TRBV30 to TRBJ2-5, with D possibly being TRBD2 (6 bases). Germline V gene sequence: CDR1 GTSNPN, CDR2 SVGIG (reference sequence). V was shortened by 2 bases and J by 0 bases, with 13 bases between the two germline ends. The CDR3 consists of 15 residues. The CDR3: CAWSKVGGHQETQYF. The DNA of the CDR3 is TGTGCCTGGAGTAAGGTGGGAGGTCACCAAGAGACCCAGTACTTC.

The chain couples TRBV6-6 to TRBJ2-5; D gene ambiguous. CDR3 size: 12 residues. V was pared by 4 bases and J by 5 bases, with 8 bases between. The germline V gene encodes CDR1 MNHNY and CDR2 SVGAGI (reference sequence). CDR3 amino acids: CASSWSQETQYF. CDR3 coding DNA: TGTGCCAGCAGTTGGAGCCAGGAGACCCAGTACTTC.

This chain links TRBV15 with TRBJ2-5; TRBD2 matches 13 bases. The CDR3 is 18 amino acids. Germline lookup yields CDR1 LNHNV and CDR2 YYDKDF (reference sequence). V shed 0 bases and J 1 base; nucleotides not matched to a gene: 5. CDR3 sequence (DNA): TGTGCCACCAGCAGAGATTGGACTAGCGGGAGAGGCCAAGAGACCCAGTACTTC. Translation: CATSRDWTSGRGQETQYF.